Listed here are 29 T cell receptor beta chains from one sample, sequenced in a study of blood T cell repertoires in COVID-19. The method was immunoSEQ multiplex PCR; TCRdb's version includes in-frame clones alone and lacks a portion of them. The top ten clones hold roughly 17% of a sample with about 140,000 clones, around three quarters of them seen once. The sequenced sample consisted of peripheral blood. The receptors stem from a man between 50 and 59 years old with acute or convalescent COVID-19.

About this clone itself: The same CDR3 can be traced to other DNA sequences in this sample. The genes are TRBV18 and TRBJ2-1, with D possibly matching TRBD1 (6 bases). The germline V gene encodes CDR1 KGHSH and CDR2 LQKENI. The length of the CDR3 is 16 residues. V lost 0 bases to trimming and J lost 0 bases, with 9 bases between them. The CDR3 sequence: CASSPPGGISYNEQFF. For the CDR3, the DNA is TGTGCCAGCTCACCACCTGGGGGCATCTCCTACAATGAGCAGTTCTTC.

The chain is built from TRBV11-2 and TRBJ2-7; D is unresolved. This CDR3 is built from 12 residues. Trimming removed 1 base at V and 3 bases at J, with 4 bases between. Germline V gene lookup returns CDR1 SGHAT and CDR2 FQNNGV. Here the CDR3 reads CASSLGSYEQYF. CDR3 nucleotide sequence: TGTGCCAGCAGCTTAGGGAGCTACGAGCAGTACTTC.

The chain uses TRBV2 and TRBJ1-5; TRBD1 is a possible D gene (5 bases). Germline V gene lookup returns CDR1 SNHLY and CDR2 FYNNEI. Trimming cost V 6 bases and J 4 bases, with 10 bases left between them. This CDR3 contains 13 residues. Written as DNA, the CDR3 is TGTGCCAGCAGCGCTACAGGTAATCAGCCCCAGCATTTT. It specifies CASSATGNQPQHF.

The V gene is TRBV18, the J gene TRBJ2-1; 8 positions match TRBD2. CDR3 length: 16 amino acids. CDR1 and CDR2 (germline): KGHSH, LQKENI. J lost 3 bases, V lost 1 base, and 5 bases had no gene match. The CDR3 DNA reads TGTGCCAGCTCACCACGGCTAGCGGGTATCTACAATGAGCAGTTCTTC. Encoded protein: CASSPRLAGIYNEQFF.

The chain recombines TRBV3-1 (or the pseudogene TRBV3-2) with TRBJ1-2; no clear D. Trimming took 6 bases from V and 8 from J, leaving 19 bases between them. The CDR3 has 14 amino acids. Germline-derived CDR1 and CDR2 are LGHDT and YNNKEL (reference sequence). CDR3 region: CASSPDLWAGGYTF. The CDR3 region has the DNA TGTGCCAGCAGTCCCGATCTGTGGGCAGGAGGCTACACCTTC.

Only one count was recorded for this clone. This CDR3 is CASSDRGPGQYF. The CDR3 DNA follows: TGTGCCAGCAGTGATAGGGGGCCGGGGCAGTATTTT. The V and J genes are TRBV2 and TRBJ2-3, with TRBD1 matching 7 bases. Per germline, CDR1 SNHLY and CDR2 FYNNEI. With 3 bases clipped from V and 11 bases from J, the junction kept 5 bases outside the gene matches. CDR3 size: 12 residues.

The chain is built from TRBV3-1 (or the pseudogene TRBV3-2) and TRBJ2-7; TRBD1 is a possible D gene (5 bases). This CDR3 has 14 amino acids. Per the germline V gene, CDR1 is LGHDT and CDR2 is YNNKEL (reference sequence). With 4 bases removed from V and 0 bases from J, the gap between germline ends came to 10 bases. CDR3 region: CASSPGDSSYEQYF. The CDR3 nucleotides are TGTGCCAGCAGCCCCGGTGACAGCTCCTACGAGCAGTACTTC.

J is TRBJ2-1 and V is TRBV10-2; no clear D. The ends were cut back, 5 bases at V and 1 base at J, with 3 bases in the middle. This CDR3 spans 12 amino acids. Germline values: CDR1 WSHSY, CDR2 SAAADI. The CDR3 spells CASSPSYNEQFF. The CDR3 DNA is TGCGCCAGCAGTCCATCCTACAATGAGCAGTTCTTC.

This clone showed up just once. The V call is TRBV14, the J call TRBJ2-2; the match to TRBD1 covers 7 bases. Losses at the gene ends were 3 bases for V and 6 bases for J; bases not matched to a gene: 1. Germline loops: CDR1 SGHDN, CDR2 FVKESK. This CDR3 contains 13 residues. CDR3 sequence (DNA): TGTGCCAGCAGCCAGCAGGGGGCCGGGGAGCTGTTTTTT. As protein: CASSQQGAGELFF.

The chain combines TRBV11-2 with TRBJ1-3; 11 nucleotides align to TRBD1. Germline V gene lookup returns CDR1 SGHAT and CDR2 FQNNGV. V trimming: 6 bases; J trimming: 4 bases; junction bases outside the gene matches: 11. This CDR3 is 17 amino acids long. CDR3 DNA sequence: TGTGCCAGCAGTTTGATCGGACAGGGGGCTCTCGGAAACACCATATATTTT. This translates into CASSLIGQGALGNTIYF. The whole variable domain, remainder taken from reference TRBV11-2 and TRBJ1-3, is EAGVAQSPRYKIIEKRQSVAFWCNPISGHATLYWYQQILGQGPKLLIQFQNNGVVDDSQLPKDRFSAERLKGVDSTLKIQPAKLEDSAVYLCASSLIGQGALGNTIYFGEGSWLTVV.

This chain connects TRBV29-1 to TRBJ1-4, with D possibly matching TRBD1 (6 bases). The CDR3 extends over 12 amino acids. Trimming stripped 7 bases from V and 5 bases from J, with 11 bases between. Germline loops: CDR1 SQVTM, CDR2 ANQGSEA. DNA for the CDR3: TGCAGCGGAAGACAGGAGAATGAAAAACTGTTTTTT. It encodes CSGRQENEKLFF.

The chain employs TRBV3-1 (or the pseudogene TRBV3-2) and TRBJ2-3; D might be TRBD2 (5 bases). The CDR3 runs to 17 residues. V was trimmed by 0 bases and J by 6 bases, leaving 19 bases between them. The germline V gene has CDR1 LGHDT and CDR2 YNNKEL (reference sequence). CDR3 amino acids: CASSQDLRRTLRDTQYF. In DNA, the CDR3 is TGTGCCAGCAGCCAAGATCTGCGTAGGACTCTTCGGGATACGCAGTATTTT.

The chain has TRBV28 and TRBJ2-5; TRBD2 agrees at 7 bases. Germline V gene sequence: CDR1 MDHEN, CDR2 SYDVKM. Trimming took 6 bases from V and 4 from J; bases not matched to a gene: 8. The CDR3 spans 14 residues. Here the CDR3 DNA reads TGTGCCAGCAGCTTGAGCGGGGCCCGAGAGACCCAGTACTTC. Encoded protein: CASSLSGARETQYF.

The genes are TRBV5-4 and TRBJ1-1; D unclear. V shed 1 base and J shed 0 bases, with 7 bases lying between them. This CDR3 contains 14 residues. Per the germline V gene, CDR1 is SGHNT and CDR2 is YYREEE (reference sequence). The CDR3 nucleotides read TGTGCCAGCAGCTTGAAAGCGGTGAACACTGAAGCTTTCTTT. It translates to CASSLKAVNTEAFF.

The CDR3 nucleotides are TGTGCCAGCAGTTCCCAGGGGCAGGGGCGACCCGGGGAGCTGTTTTTT. This sequence encodes CASSSQGQGRPGELFF. The chain uses TRBV28 and TRBJ2-2; tentative D call: TRBD1 (6 bases). In germline, CDR1 is MDHEN, CDR2 SYDVKM. The CDR3 is 16 amino acids. Deletions cut 4 bases from V and 6 bases from J, with 18 bases between. Combining the CDR3 with reference TRBV28 and TRBJ2-2 gives the whole variable domain DVKVTQSSRYLVKRTGEKVFLECVQDMDHENMFWYRQDPGLGLRLIYFSYDVKMKEKGDIPEGYSVSREKKERFSLILESASTNQTSMYLCASSSQGQGRPGELFFGEGSRLTVL.

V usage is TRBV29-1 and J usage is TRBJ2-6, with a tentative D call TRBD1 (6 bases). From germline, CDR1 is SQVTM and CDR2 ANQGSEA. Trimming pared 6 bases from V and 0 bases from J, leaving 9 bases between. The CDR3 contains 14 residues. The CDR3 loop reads CSVGAGSGANVLTF. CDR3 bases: TGCAGCGTGGGGGCCGGCTCTGGGGCCAACGTCCTGACTTTC.

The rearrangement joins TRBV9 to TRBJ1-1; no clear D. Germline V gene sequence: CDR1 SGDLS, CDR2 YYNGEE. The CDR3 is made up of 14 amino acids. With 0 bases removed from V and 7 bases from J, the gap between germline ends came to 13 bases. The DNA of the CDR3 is TGTGCCAGCAGCGTAGGCTTGGGGAGCTTTGAAGCTTTCTTT. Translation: CASSVGLGSFEAFF.

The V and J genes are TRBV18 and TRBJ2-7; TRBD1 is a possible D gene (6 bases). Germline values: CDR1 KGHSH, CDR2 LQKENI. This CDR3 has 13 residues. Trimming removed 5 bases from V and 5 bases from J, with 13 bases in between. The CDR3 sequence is CASSTRDKDEQYF. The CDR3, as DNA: TGTGCCAGCTCAACCCGGGACAAGGACGAGCAGTACTTC.

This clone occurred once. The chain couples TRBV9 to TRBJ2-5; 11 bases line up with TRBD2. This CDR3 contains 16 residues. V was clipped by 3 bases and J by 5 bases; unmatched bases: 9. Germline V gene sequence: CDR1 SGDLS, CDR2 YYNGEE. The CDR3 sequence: CASSAYSGGAGETQYF. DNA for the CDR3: TGTGCCAGCAGCGCTTATAGCGGGGGGGCCGGGGAGACCCAGTACTTC.

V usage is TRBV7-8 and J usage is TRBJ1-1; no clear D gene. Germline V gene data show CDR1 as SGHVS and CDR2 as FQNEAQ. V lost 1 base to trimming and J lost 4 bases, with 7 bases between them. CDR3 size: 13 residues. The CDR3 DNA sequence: TGTGCCAGCAGCTTAGGGGAGCGCACTGAAGCTTTCTTT. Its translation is CASSLGERTEAFF.

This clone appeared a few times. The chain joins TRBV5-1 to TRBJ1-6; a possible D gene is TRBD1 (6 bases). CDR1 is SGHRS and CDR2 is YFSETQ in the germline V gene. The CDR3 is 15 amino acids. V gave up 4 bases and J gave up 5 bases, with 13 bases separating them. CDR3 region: CASSREGGDNSPLHF. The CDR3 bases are TGCGCCAGCAGCCGGGAGGGGGGCGATAATTCACCCCTCCACTTT.

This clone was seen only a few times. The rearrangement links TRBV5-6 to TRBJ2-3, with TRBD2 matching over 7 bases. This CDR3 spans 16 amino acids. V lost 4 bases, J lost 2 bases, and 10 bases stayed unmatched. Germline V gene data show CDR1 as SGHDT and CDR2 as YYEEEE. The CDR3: CASSRPPGGITDTQYF. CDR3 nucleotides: TGTGCCAGCAGCCGCCCACCGGGGGGAATCACAGATACGCAGTATTTT.

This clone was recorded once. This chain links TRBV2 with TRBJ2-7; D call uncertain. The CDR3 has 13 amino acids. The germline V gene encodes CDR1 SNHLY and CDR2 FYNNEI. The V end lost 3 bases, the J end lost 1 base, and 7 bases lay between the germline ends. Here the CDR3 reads CASSDSASYEQYF. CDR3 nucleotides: TGTGCCAGCAGTGATAGTGCTTCCTACGAGCAGTACTTC.

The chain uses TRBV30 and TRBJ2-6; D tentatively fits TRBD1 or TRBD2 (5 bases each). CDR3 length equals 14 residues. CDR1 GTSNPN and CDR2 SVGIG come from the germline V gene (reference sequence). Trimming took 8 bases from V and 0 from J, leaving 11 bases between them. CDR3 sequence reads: CAGTGISGANVLTF. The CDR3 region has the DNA TGTGCCGGGACCGGGATCTCTGGGGCCAACGTCCTGACTTTC.

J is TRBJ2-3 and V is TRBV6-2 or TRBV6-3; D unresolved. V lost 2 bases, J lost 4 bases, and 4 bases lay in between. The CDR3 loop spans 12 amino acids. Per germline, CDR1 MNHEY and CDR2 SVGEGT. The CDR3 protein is CASSYVSDTQYF. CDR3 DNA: TGTGCCAGCAGTTACGTCTCAGATACGCAGTATTTT.

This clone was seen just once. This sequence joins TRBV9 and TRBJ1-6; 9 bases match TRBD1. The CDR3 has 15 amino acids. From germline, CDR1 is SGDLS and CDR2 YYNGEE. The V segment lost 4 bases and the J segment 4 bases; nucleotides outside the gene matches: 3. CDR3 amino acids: CASSLGTGYNSPLHF. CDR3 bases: TGTGCCAGCAGCCTCGGGACAGGGTATAATTCACCCCTCCACTTT.

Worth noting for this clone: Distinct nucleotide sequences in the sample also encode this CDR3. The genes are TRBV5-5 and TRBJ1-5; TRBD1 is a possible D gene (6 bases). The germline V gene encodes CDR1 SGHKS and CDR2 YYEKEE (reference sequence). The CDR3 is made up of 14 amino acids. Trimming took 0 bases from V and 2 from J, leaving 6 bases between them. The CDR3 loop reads CASSLAGGNQPQHF. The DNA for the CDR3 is TGTGCCAGCAGCTTGGCAGGGGGCAATCAGCCCCAGCATTTT.

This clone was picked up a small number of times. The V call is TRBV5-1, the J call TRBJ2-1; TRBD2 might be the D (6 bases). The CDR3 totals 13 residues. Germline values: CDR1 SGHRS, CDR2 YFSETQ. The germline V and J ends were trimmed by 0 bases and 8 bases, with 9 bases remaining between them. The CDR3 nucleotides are TGCGCCAGCAGCTTGGCTGGGGGGTATGAGCAGTTCTTC. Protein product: CASSLAGGYEQFF.

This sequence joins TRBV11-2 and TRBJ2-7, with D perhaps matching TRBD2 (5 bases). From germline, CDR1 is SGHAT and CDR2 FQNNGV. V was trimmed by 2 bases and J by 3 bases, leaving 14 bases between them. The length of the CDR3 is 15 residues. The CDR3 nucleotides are TGTGCCAGCAGCTTAACTGGGAGCGGACTCTACGAGCAGTACGTC. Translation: CASSLTGSGLYEQYV.